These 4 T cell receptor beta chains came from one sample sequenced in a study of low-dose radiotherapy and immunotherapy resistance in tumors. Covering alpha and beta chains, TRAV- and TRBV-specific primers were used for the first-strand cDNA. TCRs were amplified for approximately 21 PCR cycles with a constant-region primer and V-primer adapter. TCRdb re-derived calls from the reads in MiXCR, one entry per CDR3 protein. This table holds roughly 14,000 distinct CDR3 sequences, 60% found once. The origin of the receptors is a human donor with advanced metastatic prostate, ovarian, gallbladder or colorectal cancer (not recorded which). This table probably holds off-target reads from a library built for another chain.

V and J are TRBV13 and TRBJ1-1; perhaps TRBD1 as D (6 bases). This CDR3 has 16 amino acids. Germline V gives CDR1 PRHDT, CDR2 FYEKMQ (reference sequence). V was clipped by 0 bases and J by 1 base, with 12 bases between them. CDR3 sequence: CASSLGGPGANTEAFF. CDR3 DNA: TGTGCCAGCAGCTTAGGGGGACCAGGGGCGAACACTGAAGCTTTCTTT.

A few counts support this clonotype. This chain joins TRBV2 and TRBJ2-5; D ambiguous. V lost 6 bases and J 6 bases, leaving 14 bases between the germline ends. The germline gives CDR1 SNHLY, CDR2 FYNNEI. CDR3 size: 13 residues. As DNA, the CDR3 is TGTGCCAGCAGCAACGGAGAGCTACAGACCCAGTACTTC. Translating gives CASSNGELQTQYF.

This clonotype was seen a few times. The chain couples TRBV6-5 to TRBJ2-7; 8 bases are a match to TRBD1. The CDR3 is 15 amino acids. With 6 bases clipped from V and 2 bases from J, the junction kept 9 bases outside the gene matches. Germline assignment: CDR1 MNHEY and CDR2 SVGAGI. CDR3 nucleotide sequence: TGTGCCAGCAGGGCCTCGGGACAGGCTCCCTACGAGCAGTACTTC. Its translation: CASRASGQAPYEQYF.

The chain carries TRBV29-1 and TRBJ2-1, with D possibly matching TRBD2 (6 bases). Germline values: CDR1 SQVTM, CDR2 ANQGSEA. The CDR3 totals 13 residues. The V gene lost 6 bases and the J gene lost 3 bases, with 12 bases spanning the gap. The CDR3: CSVGLTSYNEQFF. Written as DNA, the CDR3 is TGCAGCGTCGGTTTGACTAGCTACAATGAGCAGTTCTTC.